One and the same sample provided the 2 T cell receptor beta chains below, sequenced in a study of blood T cells in healthy people across ages. Primers used in a second PCR of about 6 to 11 cycles were a sample-barcoded 5' primer and a J-beta primer mix. TCRdb processed the 5' RACE reads anew with MiXCR; each CDR3 protein has one entry. The data contain 900,000 to 950,000 distinct CDR3 sequences, roughly 28% of them singletons. The same sample was also studied in work on T cells of mothers and their children.

The sample was blood. The origin of the receptors is a woman in her thirties or forties in good health.

The V and J genes are TRBV9 and TRBJ2-1, with D tentatively TRBD2 (5 bases). The CDR3 runs to 13 residues. V was pared by 4 bases and J by 8 bases, with 13 bases between. The germline gives CDR1 SGDLS, CDR2 YYNGEE. The CDR3 spells CASSPGLWDEQFF. The CDR3 DNA sequence: TGTGCCAGCAGCCCAGGACTGTGGGATGAGCAGTTCTTC.

As for this clonotype: A junction boundary mismatches the germline segment, possibly from a read error. This chain's CDR3 is CASSPHGGRPYNEQFF. CDR3 DNA: TGCGCCAGCAGCCCCCATGGGGGGAGACCCTACAATGAGCAGTTCTTC. The chain has TRBV7-2 and TRBJ2-1; D perhaps matches TRBD2 (6 bases). There are 16 residues in the CDR3. Germline V CDR1 and CDR2: SGHTA, FQGNSA.